These 3 T cell receptor beta chains were sequenced from one sample in a study of beta chain features in type 1 diabetes. The study reverse transcribed the entire isolated RNA, so it sequenced expressed TCRB transcripts. Repertoires were generated with immunoSEQ multiplex PCR, while TCRdb's copy carries only in-frame clones and drops some. Of 150,000 or so clones in the sample, around a tenth are singletons; the top ten hold around 0.7%. Specimen: central memory CD4+ T cells from blood. The source is a man younger than 35 in good health.

A few counts support this clone. V and J are TRBV5-5 and TRBJ2-1, with 8 bases aligning to TRBD1. V was clipped by 1 base and J by 0 bases; unmatched bases: 3. This CDR3 spans 16 amino acids. The germline CDR1 and CDR2 sequences are SGHKS and YYEKEE (reference sequence). CDR3 sequence (DNA): TGTGCCAGCAGCTTGTGGGGGACAGGCTCCTACAATGAGCAGTTCTTC. Residues: CASSLWGTGSYNEQFF.

This clone was found a few times. The V call is TRBV5-1, the J call TRBJ2-7; D ambiguous. The CDR3 is 14 residues long. V was cut by 1 base and J by 4 bases, with 12 bases left in between. Germline V gene data show CDR1 as SGHRS and CDR2 as YFSETQ. CDR3 residues: CASSLSASEYEQYF. The DNA for the CDR3 is TGCGCCAGCAGCTTGAGCGCAAGTGAGTACGAGCAGTACTTC.

The chain employs TRBV29-1 and TRBJ2-3; 8 nucleotides align to TRBD1. V shed 0 bases, J shed 4 bases, and the junction held 18 bases outside the gene matches. The length of the CDR3 is 19 residues. Germline V CDR1 and CDR2: SQVTM, ANQGSEA. As DNA, the CDR3 is TGCAGCGTTGAAGACTCTGAGAACAGGGGACAGGTGTTCGCAGATACGCAGTATTTT. Translation gives CSVEDSENRGQVFADTQYF.